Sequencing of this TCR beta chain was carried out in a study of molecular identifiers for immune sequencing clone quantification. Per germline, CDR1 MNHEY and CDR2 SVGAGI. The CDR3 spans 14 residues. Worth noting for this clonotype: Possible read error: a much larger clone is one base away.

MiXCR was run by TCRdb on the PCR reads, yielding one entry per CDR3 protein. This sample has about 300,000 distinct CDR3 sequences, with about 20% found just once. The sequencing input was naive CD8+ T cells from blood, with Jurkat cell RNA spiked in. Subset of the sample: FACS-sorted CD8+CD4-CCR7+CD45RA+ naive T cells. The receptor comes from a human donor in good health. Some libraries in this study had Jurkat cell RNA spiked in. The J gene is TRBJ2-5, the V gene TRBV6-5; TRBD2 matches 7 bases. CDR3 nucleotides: TGTGCCAGCAGTTCAGCGGGATCCCAAGAGACCCGGTACTTC. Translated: CASSSAGSQETRYF.